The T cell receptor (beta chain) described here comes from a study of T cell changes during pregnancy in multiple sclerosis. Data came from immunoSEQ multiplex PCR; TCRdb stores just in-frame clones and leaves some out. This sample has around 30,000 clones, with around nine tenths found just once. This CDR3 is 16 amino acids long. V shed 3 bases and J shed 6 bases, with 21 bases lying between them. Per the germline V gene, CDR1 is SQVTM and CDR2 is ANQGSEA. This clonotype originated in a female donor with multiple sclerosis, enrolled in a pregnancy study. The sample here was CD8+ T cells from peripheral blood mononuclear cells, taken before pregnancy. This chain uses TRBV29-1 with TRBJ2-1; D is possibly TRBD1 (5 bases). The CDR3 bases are TGCAGCGTTGATTCGCCCGCATTAAGGGGAAGCAATGAGCAGTTCTTC. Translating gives CSVDSPALRGSNEQFF.